What follows describes a single T cell receptor (beta chain). Its specificity is unknown. The sample comes from a study of identical twins. Germline lookup yields CDR1 SGHRS and CDR2 YFSETQ. Deletions cut 4 bases from V and 3 bases from J, with 6 bases between. This CDR3 contains 12 residues. Template switching (which added a universal primer site) was used, and cDNA carried unique molecular identifiers. MiXCR, run by TCRdb on the 5' RACE reads, gives a single entry per CDR3 protein. The repertoire holds around 1.7 million distinct CDR3 sequences, with about 31% as singletons. Study conclusions and caveats: Donors were not followed over many years; analysis was cross-sectional.

The material sequenced was cord blood. The chain carries TRBV5-1 and TRBJ2-3; D uncertain. This TCR was sampled from a newborn girl in good health. The CDR3 sequence is CASSTFTDTQYF. The CDR3 DNA sequence: TGCGCCAGCAGCACTTTTACAGATACGCAGTATTTT.